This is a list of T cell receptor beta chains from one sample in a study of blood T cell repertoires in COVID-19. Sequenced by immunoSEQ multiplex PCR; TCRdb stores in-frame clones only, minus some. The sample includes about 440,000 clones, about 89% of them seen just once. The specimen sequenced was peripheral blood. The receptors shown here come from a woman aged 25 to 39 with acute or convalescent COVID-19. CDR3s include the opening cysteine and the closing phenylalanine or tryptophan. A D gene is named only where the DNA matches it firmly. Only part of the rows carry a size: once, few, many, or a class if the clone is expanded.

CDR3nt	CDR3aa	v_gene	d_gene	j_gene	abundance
TGTGCCAGCAGCTCACAAGGACTAGCGGGGTTACATGAGCAGTTCTTC	CASSSQGLAGLHEQFF	TRBV7-2	TRBD2	TRBJ2-1	NA
TGTGCCAGCAGTTTCGACTTTCGCAATGAGCAGTTCTTC	CASSFDFRNEQFF	TRBV2	NA	TRBJ2-1	NA
TGTGCCAGCAGCTATACAGGGGCCACGAACACCGGGGAGCTGTTTTTT	CASSYTGATNTGELFF	TRBV5-6	TRBD1	TRBJ2-2	NA
TGTGCCATCAGTGAGGAACAGGGGGATCAGCCCCAGCATTTT	CAISEEQGDQPQHF	TRBV10-3	TRBD1	TRBJ1-5	NA
TGTGCCAGCAGCCTCAGGACTAGCGGATACACAGATACGCAGTATTTT	CASSLRTSGYTDTQYF	TRBV11-2	TRBD2	TRBJ2-3	NA
TGTGCCAGCAGGCCCGGCAGGGGATCTGGTCAGCCCCAGCATTTT	CASRPGRGSGQPQHF	TRBV2	NA	TRBJ1-5	few
TGTGCCAGCAGTGAAACGGGCGGGCGGTGGACTGAAGCTTTCTTT	CASSETGGRWTEAFF	TRBV6-1	NA	TRBJ1-1	once
TGCGCCAGCAGCCAAGTTAGGGACAAGATGAACACCGGGGAGCTGTTTTTT	CASSQVRDKMNTGELFF	TRBV4-1	NA	TRBJ2-2	once
TGTGCCAGCAGCCGCGACAGGGGGCTCTACAATGAGCAGTTCTTC	CASSRDRGLYNEQFF	TRBV28	TRBD1	TRBJ2-1	NA
TGTGCCAGCAGTGTCAAGAGCGGGACGGGGACGGATACGCAGTATTTT	CASSVKSGTGTDTQYF	TRBV2	TRBD2	TRBJ2-3	once
TGCAGCGCCGGGTCAGGGGGGTATGGCTACACCTTC	CSAGSGGYGYTF	TRBV29-1	TRBD1	TRBJ1-2	NA
TGTGCCAGCAGTGAACCGAAATACAGGGGGCTAGTTCGGAATGCAGGTGAGCAGTTCTTC	CASSEPKYRGLVRNAGEQFF	TRBV2	TRBD1	TRBJ2-1	NA
TGTGCCAGCAGTATGGGGACAGGTGCCGAGCAGTACTTC	CASSMGTGAEQYF	TRBV27	TRBD1	TRBJ2-7	NA
TGCGCCAGCAGCGGAACCACCGGGACTAGCGACTACAATGAGCAGTTCTTC	CASSGTTGTSDYNEQFF	TRBV5-1	TRBD2	TRBJ2-1	NA
TGTGCCACCGCGAGGTCAGGGTTGGACAATGAGCAGTTCTTC	CATARSGLDNEQFF	TRBV24-1	NA	TRBJ2-1	once
TGTGCCAGCAGCCAAGGGCGGGACGGACGCTTTAGCTACACCTTC	CASSQGRDGRFSYTF	TRBV3-1/TRBV3-2	NA	TRBJ1-2	NA
TGTGCCTGGAGTACGGGCGGGGGGGCCTACGAGCAGTACTTC	CAWSTGGGAYEQYF	TRBV30	TRBD2	TRBJ2-7	NA
TGTGCCAGCAGCCCACTGATGAGTCAAGGCTGGCGGGGCTACACCTTC	CASSPLMSQGWRGYTF	TRBV5-5	NA	TRBJ1-2	NA
TGTGCCATCAGGTCGGGCAATGAGCAGTTCTTC	CAIRSGNEQFF	TRBV10-3	NA	TRBJ2-1	NA
TGTGCCAGCAGTCTGACAGGGCGGGACACTGAAGCTTTCTTT	CASSLTGRDTEAFF	TRBV7-3	TRBD1	TRBJ1-1	NA
TGCGCCAGCAGCCGAGAACCTCAGGCCTACGAGCAGTACTTC	CASSREPQAYEQYF	TRBV4-1	NA	TRBJ2-7	NA
TGTGCCAGCAGTTCTCCGGGAGGGGCGAAAGGGGAGACCCAGTACTTC	CASSSPGGAKGETQYF	TRBV28	TRBD2	TRBJ2-5	NA
TGTGCCAGCAGTTACCTTAGCGGGGGGGCCGAGACCCAGTACTTC	CASSYLSGGAETQYF	TRBV6-2/TRBV6-3	TRBD2	TRBJ2-5	NA
TGTGCCAGCAGTTTAGCGGGGGGATCCTACAATGAGCAGTTCTTC	CASSLAGGSYNEQFF	TRBV28	TRBD2	TRBJ2-1	NA
TGTGCCAGCAGCCACCGTCCCGGACTTGTGAGCTCCTATAATTCACCCCTCCACTTT	CASSHRPGLVSSYNSPLHF	TRBV14	NA	TRBJ1-6	NA
TGCAGTGCCCAGGGGTTTGATGGCTACACCTTC	CSAQGFDGYTF	TRBV20-1	NA	TRBJ1-2	NA
TGTGCCAGCGGACCTGATACAGGGGCTCGGAATCAGCCCCAGCATTTT	CASGPDTGARNQPQHF	TRBV28	TRBD1	TRBJ1-5	NA
TGCAGCGTTGATCTTCCTGGGGGACTCCTCCACTTT	CSVDLPGGLLHF	TRBV29-1	NA	TRBJ1-6	many
TGTGCCAGCAGCTCAACAGGGGGTTGGACCGGGGAGCTGTTTTTT	CASSSTGGWTGELFF	TRBV7-2	TRBD1	TRBJ2-2	NA
TGTGCCAGCAGCGTTAACAGGGGGTTCAACGTCCTGACTTTC	CASSVNRGFNVLTF	TRBV13	TRBD1	TRBJ2-6	NA
TGCGCCAGCAGCCAAGAGGTTACTCAATATAATTCACCCCTCCACTTT	CASSQEVTQYNSPLHF	TRBV4-1	NA	TRBJ1-6	NA
TGTGCCAGCAGCTTTGGACTAGCGGGGGGGCATCAAGATACGCAGTATTTT	CASSFGLAGGHQDTQYF	TRBV13	TRBD2	TRBJ2-3	NA
TGTGCCAGCAGCTTAGCCACAGACAATGAGCAGTTCTTC	CASSLATDNEQFF	TRBV7-9	NA	TRBJ2-1	NA
TGTGCCAGCAGTCAGGGGAGGGTTGGCAATCAGCCCCAGCATTTT	CASSQGRVGNQPQHF	TRBV5-8	NA	TRBJ1-5	NA